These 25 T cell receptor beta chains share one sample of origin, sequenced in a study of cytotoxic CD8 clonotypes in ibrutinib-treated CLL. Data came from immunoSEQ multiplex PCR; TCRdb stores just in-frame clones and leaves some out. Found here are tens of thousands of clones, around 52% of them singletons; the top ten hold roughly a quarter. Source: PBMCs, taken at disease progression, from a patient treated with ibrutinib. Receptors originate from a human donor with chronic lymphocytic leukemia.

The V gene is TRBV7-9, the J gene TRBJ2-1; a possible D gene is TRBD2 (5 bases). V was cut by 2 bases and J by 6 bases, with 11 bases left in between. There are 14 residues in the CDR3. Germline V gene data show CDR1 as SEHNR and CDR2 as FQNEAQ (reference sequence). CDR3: CASSLIAGGNEQFF. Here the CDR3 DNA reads TGTGCCAGCAGCTTAATTGCAGGAGGCAATGAGCAGTTCTTC. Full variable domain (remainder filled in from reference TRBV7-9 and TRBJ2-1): DTGVSQNPRHKITKRGQNVTFRCDPISEHNRLYWYRQTLGQGPEFLTYFQNEAQLEKSRLLSDRFSAERPKGSFSTLEIQRTEQGDSAMYLCASSLIAGGNEQFFGPGTRLTVL.

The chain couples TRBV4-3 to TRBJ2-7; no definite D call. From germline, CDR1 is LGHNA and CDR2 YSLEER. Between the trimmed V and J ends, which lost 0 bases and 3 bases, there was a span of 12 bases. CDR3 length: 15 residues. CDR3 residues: CASSQDWAYLYEQYF. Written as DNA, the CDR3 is TGCGCCAGCAGCCAAGACTGGGCATACCTCTACGAGCAGTACTTC.

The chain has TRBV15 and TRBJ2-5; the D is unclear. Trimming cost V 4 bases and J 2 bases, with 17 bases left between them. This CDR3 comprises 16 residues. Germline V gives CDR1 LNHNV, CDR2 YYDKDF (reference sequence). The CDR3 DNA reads TGTGCCACCAGCAATCCCCCTCCGGGCTCACAAGAGACCCAGTACTTC. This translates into CATSNPPPGSQETQYF.

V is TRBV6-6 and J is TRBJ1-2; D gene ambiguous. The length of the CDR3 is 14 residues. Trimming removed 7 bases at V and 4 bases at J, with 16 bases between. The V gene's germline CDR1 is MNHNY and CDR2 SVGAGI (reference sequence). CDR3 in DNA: TGTGCCAGCACCTTGCAGCCCCGTGGCTATGGCTACACCTTC. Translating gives CASTLQPRGYGYTF.

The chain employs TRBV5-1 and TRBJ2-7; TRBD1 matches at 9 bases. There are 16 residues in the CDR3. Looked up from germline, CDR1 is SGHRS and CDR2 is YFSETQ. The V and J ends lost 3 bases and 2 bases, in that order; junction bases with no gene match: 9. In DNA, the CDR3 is TGCGCCAGCAGCTATCGCGCCGGGACAGGGACCTACGAGCAGTACTTC. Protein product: CASSYRAGTGTYEQYF.

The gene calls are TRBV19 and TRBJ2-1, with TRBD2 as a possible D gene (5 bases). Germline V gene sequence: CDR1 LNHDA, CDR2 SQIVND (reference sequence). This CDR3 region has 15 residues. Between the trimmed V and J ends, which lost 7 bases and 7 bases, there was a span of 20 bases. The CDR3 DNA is TGTGCCAGTACCTTCGAGGGTTTAGCACAGAATGAGCAGTTCTTC. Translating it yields CASTFEGLAQNEQFF.

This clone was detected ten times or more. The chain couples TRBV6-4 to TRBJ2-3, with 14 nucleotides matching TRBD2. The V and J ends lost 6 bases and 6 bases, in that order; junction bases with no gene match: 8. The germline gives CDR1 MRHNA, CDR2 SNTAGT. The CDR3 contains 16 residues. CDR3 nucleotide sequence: TGTGCCAGCAGGAGGACTAGCGGGGGGACGGGGGATACGCAGTATTTT. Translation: CASRRTSGGTGDTQYF.

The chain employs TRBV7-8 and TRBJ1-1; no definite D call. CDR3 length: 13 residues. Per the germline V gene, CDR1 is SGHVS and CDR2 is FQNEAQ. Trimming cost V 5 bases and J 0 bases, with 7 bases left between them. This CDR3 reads CASSPDLNTEAFF. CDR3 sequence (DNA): TGTGCCAGCAGCCCGGACCTGAACACTGAAGCTTTCTTT. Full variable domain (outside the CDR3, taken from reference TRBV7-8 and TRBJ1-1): GAGVSQSPRYKVAKRGQDVALRCDPISGHVSLFWYQQALGQGPEFLTYFQNEAQLDKSGLPSDRFFAERPEGSVSTLKIQRTQQEDSAVYLCASSPDLNTEAFFGQGTRLTVV.

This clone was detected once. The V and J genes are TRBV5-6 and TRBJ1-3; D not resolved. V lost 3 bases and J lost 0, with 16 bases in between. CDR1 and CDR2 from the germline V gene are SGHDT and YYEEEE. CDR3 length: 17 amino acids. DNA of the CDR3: TGTGCCAGCAGCTCGATTGCTGGGAGTGACTCTGGAAACACCATATATTTT. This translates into CASSSIAGSDSGNTIYF.

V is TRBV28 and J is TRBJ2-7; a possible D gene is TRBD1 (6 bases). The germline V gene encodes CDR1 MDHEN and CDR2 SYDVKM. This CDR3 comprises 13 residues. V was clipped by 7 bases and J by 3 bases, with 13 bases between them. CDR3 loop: CASKGRGHYEQYF. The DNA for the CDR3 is TGTGCCAGCAAGGGCAGGGGCCACTACGAGCAGTACTTC. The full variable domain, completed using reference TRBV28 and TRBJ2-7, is DVKVTQSSRYLVKRTGEKVFLECVQDMDHENMFWYRQDPGLGLRLIYFSYDVKMKEKGDIPEGYSVSREKKERFSLILESASTNQTSMYLCASKGRGHYEQYFGPGTRLTVT.

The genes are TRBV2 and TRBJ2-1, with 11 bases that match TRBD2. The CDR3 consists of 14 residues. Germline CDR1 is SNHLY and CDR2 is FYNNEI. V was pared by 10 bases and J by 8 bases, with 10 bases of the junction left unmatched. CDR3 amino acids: CATPLAGGSDEQFF. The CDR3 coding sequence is TGTGCCACCCCCTTAGCGGGGGGGAGTGATGAGCAGTTCTTC.

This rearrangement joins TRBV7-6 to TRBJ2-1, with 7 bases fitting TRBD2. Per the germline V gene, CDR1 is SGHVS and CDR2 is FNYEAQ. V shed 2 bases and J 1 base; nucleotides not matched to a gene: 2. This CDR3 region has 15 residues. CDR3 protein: CASSLRAGSYNEQFF. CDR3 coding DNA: TGTGCCAGCAGCTTACGAGCGGGGTCCTACAATGAGCAGTTCTTC.

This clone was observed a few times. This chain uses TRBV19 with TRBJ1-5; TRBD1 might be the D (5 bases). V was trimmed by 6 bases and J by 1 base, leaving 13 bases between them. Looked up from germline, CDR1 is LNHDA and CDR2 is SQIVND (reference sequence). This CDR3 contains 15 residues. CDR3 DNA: TGTGCCAGTAGCGGGTGGGACGGAAGCAATCAGCCCCAGCATTTT. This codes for CASSGWDGSNQPQHF.

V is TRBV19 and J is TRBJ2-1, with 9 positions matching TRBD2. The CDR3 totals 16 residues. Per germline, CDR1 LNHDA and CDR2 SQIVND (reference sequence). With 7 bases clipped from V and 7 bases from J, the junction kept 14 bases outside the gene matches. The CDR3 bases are TGTGCCAGTACCCCGGGGTTAGCGGGAGTTGGAAATGAGCAGTTCTTC. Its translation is CASTPGLAGVGNEQFF.

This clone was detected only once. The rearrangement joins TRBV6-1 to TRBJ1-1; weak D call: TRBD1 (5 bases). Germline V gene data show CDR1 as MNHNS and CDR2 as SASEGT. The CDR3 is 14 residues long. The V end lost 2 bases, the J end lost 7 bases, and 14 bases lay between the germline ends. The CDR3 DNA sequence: TGTGCCAGCAGTGAACTAGGGGCCGGGGGTGAAGCTTTCTTT. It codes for CASSELGAGGEAFF.

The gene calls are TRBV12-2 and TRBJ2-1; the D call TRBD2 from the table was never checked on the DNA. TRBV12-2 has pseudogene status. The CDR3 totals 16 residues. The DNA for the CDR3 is TGTGCAAGTCGCAAGGGCAGGGGCGGGAGGCTCAATGAGCAGTTCTTC. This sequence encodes CASRKGRGGRLNEQFF.

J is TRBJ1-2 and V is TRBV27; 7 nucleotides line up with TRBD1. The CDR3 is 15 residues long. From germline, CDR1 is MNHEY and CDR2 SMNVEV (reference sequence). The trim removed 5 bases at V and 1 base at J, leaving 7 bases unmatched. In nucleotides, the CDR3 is TGTGCCAGCAGTCCCCAGGGGGTCAATAACTATGGCTACACCTTC. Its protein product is CASSPQGVNNYGYTF.

CDR3 in amino acids: CASALGLDPFTDTQYF. The CDR3 region has the DNA TGCGCCAGCGCTCTTGGACTCGACCCATTCACAGATACGCAGTATTTT. This rearrangement joins TRBV5-1 to TRBJ2-3; TRBD2 might be the D (5 bases). Germline CDR1 reads SGHRS; CDR2 reads YFSETQ. The CDR3 runs to 16 residues. V was shortened by 7 bases and J by 2 bases, with 20 bases between the two germline ends. The whole variable domain, remainder taken from reference TRBV5-1 and TRBJ2-3, is KAGVTQTPRYLIKTRGQQVTLSCSPISGHRSVSWYQQTPGQGLQFLFEYFSETQRNKGNFPGRFSGRQFSNSRSEMNVSTLELGDSALYLCASALGLDPFTDTQYFGPGTRLTVL.

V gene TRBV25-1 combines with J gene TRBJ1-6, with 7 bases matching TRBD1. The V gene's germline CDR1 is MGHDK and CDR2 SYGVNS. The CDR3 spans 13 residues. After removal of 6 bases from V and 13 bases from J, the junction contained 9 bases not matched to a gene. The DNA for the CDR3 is TGTGCCAGCAGGGGGGGGGACAGCGGGCCCCTCCACTTT. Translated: CASRGGDSGPLHF.

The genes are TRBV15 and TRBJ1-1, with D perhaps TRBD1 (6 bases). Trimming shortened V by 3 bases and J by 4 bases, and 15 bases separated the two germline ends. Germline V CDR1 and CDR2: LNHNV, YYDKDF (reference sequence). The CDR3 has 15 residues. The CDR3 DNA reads TGTGCCACCAGCAGGGTACTTGAGGGGGGCACTGAAGCTTTCTTT. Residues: CATSRVLEGGTEAFF.

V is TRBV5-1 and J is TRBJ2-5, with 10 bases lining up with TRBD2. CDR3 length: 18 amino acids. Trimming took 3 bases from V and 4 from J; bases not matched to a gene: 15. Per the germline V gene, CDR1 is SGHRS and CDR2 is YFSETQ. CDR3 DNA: TGCGCCAGCAGCTCCATGAACTCCCTAGCGGGAGTCGGAGAGACCCAGTACTTC. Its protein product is CASSSMNSLAGVGETQYF.

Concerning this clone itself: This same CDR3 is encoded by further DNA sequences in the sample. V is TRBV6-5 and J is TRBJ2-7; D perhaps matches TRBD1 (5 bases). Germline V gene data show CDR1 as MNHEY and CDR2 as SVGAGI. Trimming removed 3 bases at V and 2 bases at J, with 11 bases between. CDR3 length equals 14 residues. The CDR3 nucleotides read TGTGCCAGCAGTTATAGGGGTTTCGCCTACGAGCAGTACTTC. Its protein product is CASSYRGFAYEQYF.

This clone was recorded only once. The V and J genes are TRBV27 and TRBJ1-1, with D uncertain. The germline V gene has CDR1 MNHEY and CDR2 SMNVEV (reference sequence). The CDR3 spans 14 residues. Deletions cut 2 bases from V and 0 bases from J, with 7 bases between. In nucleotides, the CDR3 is TGTGCCAGCAGTTTACGGCGGATGAACACTGAAGCTTTCTTT. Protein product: CASSLRRMNTEAFF.

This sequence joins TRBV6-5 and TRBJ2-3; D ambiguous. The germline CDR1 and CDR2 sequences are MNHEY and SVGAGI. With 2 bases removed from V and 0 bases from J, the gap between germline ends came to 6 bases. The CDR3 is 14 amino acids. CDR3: CASSYGPSTDTQYF. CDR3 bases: TGTGCCAGCAGTTACGGTCCTAGCACAGATACGCAGTATTTT.

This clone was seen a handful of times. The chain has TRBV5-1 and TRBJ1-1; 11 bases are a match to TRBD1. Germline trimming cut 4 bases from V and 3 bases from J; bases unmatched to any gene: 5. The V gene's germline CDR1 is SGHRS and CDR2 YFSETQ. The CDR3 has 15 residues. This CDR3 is CASSPGQGADTEAFF. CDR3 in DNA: TGCGCCAGCAGCCCCGGACAGGGGGCGGACACTGAAGCTTTCTTT.